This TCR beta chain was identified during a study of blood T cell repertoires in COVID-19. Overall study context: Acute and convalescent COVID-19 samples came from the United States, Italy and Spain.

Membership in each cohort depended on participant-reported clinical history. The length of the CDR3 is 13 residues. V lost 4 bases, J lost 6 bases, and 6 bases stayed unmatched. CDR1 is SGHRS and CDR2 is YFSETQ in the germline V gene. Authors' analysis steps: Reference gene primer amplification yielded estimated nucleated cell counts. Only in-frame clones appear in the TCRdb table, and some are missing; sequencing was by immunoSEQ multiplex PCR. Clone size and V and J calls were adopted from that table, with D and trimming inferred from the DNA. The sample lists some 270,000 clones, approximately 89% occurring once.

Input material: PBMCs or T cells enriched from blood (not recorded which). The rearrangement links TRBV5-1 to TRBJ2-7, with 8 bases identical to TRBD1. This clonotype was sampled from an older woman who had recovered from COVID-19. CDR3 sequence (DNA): TGCGCCAGCAGCCGCACAGGGGGGATCGAGCAGTACTTC. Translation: CASSRTGGIEQYF.